The present TCR beta chain was sequenced within a study of blood T cell repertoires in COVID-19. Germline-derived CDR1 and CDR2 are MNHEY and SMNVEV (reference sequence). The trim removed 6 bases at V and 2 bases at J, leaving 4 bases unmatched. CDR3 length equals 14 residues. Here immunoSEQ multiplex PCR was the method, and the copy in TCRdb shows in-frame clones only, minus some. Of around 180,000 clones listed, 88% were seen once; the top ten hold approximately 4.5%. This clonotype was sampled from a human donor in a cohort sampled during active COVID-19. The specimen was peripheral blood. This chain links TRBV27 with TRBJ1-5, with TRBD1 matching 7 bases. Written as DNA, the CDR3 is TGTGCCAGCAGCTCCGGGACAGGCAATCAGCCCCAGCATTTT. Amino acid sequence: CASSSGTGNQPQHF.